These 8 T cell receptor beta chains originate from one sample sequenced in a study of sequential checkpoint blockade in melanoma. The data were produced by immunoSEQ multiplex PCR, yet TCRdb's version contains in-frame clones alone and is incomplete. The sample has approximately 21,000 clones; 75% to 85% are singletons. Treatment described: randomized to nivolumab then ipilimumab (arm A) or the reverse (arm B). Sequenced here: CD8+ T cells sorted from blood (inferred from file names), sampled from a patient given nivolumab and ipilimumab in sequence. Source of these receptors: a human donor with melanoma.

The chain links TRBV30 to TRBJ1-2; TRBD1 aligns across 7 bases. The CDR3 contains 15 residues. CDR1 and CDR2 from the germline V gene are GTSNPN and SVGIG (reference sequence). The V gene end was trimmed by 1 base and the J gene end by 5 bases; junction bases not matched to a gene: 10. DNA of the CDR3: TGTGCCTGGAGTGCCATGACAGGGAAGCTTTATGGCTACACCTTC. Amino acids: CAWSAMTGKLYGYTF.

This clone came up once. V and J are TRBV9 and TRBJ2-2; the match to TRBD1 covers 10 bases. The CDR3 is 15 amino acids. The germline gives CDR1 SGDLS, CDR2 YYNGEE. The trim removed 6 bases at V and 4 bases at J, leaving 6 bases unmatched. Written as DNA, the CDR3 is TGTGCCAGCAACTACCGGGACAGGGGCACCGGGGAGCTGTTTTTT. It yields the protein CASNYRDRGTGELFF. The variable domain in full, with the rest retrieved from reference TRBV9 and TRBJ2-2, is DSGVTQTPKHLITATGQRVTLRCSPRSGDLSVYWYQQSLDQGLQFLIQYYNGEERAKGNILERFSAQQFPDLHSELNLSSLELGDSALYFCASNYRDRGTGELFFGEGSRLTVL.

The CDR3 is CASSYSRDGYTF. The CDR3 bases are TGTGCCAGCAGTTACTCCAGGGATGGCTACACCTTC. V and J are TRBV6-5 and TRBJ1-2; weak D call: TRBD1 (5 bases). V was shortened by 0 bases and J by 6 bases, with 5 bases between the two germline ends. This CDR3 is 12 amino acids long. In germline, CDR1 is MNHEY, CDR2 SVGAGI.

The J gene is TRBJ2-5, the V gene TRBV7-8, with 12 positions matching TRBD1. The CDR3 length is 14 residues. Trimming at V came to 5 bases and at J to 5 bases, leaving 3 bases not matched to a gene. Per germline, CDR1 SGHVS and CDR2 FQNEAQ. CDR3 sequence (DNA): TGTGCCAGCAGCGGGACAGGGGGCGTGGAGACCCAGTACTTC. Translation: CASSGTGGVETQYF. The variable domain in full, completed from reference TRBV7-8 and TRBJ2-5, reads GAGVSQSPRYKVAKRGQDVALRCDPISGHVSLFWYQQALGQGPEFLTYFQNEAQLDKSGLPSDRFFAERPEGSVSTLKIQRTQQEDSAVYLCASSGTGGVETQYFGPGTRLLVL.

V gene TRBV27 combines with J gene TRBJ1-4; no clear D gene. The germline V gene encodes CDR1 MNHEY and CDR2 SMNVEV (reference sequence). V lost 1 base and J lost 10, with 13 bases in between. The CDR3 runs to 14 residues. The CDR3 loop reads CASSLFGPEGKLFF. The CDR3 coding sequence is TGTGCCAGCAGTTTATTCGGGCCTGAGGGAAAACTGTTTTTT.

This clone was observed a few times. The J gene is TRBJ1-2, the V gene TRBV6-5; 7 bases are shared with TRBD1. The CDR3 consists of 16 residues. After removal of 0 bases from V and 2 bases from J, the junction contained 6 bases not matched to a gene. CDR1 MNHEY and CDR2 SVGAGI come from the germline V gene. CDR3 nucleotides: TGTGCCAGCAGTTACTCGGAGACAGGGACCAACTATGGCTACACCTTC. It is translated as CASSYSETGTNYGYTF.

The rearrangement joins TRBV10-3 to TRBJ2-7, with 9 positions matching TRBD1. Germline V gives CDR1 ENHRY, CDR2 SYGVKD. The ends lost 10 bases at V and 1 base at J; junction bases unmatched: 5. The length of the CDR3 is 13 residues. The CDR3 region has the DNA TGTGCCAGTCGGGACAGGGTATCCTACGAGCAGTACTTC. It translates to CASRDRVSYEQYF.

Only one count was recorded for this clone. V gene TRBV27 combines with J gene TRBJ2-5; 7 bases are a match to TRBD2. The DNA end lines up better with TRBJ2-7; the J call may be wrong. Germline CDR1 MNHEY, CDR2 SMNVEV (reference sequence). CDR3 length equals 16 residues. The CDR3 nucleotides are TGTGCCAGCAGTTTATCTCCGGGGAGGGCTGCGGGCGAGCAGTACTTC. This codes for CASSLSPGRAAGEQYF.